These T cell receptor beta chains were read from a single sample in a study of blood T cell repertoires in COVID-19. TCRdb's table, derived via immunoSEQ multiplex PCR, lists solely in-frame clones and lacks some. This sample has 100,000 to 150,000 clones, with 87% found just once. Sequences were obtained from peripheral blood. Receptor source: a woman aged 55 to 70 with acute or convalescent COVID-19. The CDR3 runs from the conserved cysteine through the conserved F or W.

v_gene	j_gene	CDR3aa
TRBV25-1	TRBJ1-2	CASSESAGYGYTF
TRBV24-1	TRBJ2-1	CATSPSGSHYNEQFF
TRBV11-2	TRBJ1-1	CASSSILVPSEAFF
TRBV7-3	TRBJ2-3	CASSLAGGGDTQYF
TRBV29-1	TRBJ1-3	CSVHDGYSGNTIYF
TRBV27	TRBJ1-6	CASRAWGQDNSPLHF
TRBV7-7	TRBJ2-5	CASSLGTGPSQETQYF
TRBV6-1	TRBJ2-3	CASSEWGSSGRPRFQRTDTQYF
TRBV29-1	TRBJ2-5	CSAGQGAIKETQYF
TRBV28	TRBJ2-6	CASSLTGSSGANVLTF
TRBV6-4	TRBJ2-1	CASSEDWSSYNEQFF
TRBV6-5	TRBJ1-1	CASRDGTDTEAFF
TRBV29-1	TRBJ2-2	CSAGGLSGTGELFF
TRBV30	TRBJ2-5	CARGGETQYF
TRBV11-2	TRBJ1-4	CASSSGTGREKLFF
TRBV7-9	TRBJ2-5	CASSLALSEKETKYF
TRBV28	TRBJ2-2	CASSLGLAGNTGELFF
TRBV6-5	TRBJ2-1	CASSYPGLATQFF
TRBV29-1	TRBJ1-2	CSVKRGDLVYGYTF
TRBV7-9	TRBJ1-3	CASAGGQGISGNTIYF
TRBV7-9	TRBJ1-6	CASSPWTDNSPLHF
TRBV30	TRBJ1-2	CAWSDTGLPNYGYTF
TRBV28	TRBJ2-3	CASIQGVGAGGTDTQYF
TRBV2	TRBJ1-3	CASSPNGQGFRTSGNTIYF
TRBV19	TRBJ2-1	CASSRQGMKEQFF
TRBV13	TRBJ2-7	CASSQTSGSRNEQYF
TRBV15	TRBJ2-1	CATSSEGGAYNEQFF
TRBV4-2	TRBJ2-2	CASSQSKSLGGTGELFF
TRBV30	TRBJ1-1	CAWTLGGGTEAFF
TRBV9	TRBJ1-1	CASSVASQGLAFF
TRBV5-1	TRBJ2-2	CASSLQGGSGELFF
TRBV30	TRBJ2-3	CAWSVRLLAGGEDTQYF
TRBV12-3/TRBV12-4	TRBJ2-7	CASSLGSRDEQYF
TRBV10-2	TRBJ2-7	CASSASGSSYEQYF